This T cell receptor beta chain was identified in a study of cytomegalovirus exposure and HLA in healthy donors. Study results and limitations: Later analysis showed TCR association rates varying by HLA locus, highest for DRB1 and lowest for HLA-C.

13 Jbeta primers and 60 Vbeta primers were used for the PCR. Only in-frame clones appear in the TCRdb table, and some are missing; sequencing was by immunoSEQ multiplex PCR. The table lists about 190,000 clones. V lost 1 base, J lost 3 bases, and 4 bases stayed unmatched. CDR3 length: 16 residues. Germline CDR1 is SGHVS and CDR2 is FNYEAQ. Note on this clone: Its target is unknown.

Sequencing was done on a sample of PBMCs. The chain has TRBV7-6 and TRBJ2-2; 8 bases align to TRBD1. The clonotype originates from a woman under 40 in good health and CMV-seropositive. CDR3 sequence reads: CASSLVGTGHTGELFF. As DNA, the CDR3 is TGTGCCAGCAGCTTAGTTGGGACAGGACACACCGGGGAGCTGTTTTTT.